The clone carrying this TCR beta chain has only a few counts. What it recognizes is unknown. Measured with immunoSEQ multiplex PCR; TCRdb has only the in-frame clones, and not every one. The sample carries about 2,500,000 clones, approximately 92% recorded once. CDR1 and CDR2 from the germline V gene are LGHNT and FRNRAP. V lost 2 bases to trimming and J lost 11 bases, with 7 bases between them. The CDR3 extends over 12 amino acids. The record originates from a study of shared clonotypes between healthy human individuals. Points from the study as a whole: Sampling included only blood; tissue repertoires likely differ.

The source of this sequence is a man aged 18 to 30 in good health. The V and J genes are TRBV12-5 and TRBJ1-6; D ambiguous. Source material: naive CD4+ T cells sorted from blood. Subset: CD45RA+ positively selected. The CDR3 sequence: CASGLTVAPLHF. The DNA of the CDR3 is TGTGCTAGTGGTTTGACCGTAGCACCCCTCCACTTT.